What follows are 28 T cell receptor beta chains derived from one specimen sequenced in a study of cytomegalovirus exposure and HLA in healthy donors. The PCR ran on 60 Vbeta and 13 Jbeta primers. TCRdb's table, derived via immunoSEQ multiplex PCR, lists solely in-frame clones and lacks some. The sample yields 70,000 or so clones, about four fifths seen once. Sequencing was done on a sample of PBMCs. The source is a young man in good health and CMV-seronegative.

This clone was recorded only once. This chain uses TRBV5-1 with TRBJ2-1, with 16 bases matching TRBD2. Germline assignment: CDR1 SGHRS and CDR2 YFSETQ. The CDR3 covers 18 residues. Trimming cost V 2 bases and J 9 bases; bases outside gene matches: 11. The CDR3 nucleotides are TGCGCCAGCAGCTTCGGGACTAGCGGGGGGGGCTTTATTGGTGAGCAGTTCTTC. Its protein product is CASSFGTSGGGFIGEQFF.

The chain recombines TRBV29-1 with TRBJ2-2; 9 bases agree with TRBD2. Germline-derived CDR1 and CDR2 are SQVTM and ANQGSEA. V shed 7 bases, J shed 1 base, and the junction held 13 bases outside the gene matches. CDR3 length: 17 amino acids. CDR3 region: CSAAGGGGRENTGELFF. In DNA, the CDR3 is TGCAGCGCGGCGGGCGGTGGCGGGAGGGAGAACACCGGGGAGCTGTTTTTT.

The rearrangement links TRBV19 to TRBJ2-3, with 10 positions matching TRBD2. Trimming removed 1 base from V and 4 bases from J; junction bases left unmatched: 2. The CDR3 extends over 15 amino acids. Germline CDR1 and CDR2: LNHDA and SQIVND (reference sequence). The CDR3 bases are TGTGCCAGTAGTATAGCTAGCGGGAGCCCAGATACGCAGTATTTT. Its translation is CASSIASGSPDTQYF.

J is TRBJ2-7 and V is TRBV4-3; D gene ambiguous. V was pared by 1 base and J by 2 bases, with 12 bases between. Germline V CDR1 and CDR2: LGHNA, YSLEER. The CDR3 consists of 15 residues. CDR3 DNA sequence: TGCGCCAGCAGCCAAGTTTTTCCGACTCCCTACGAGCAGTACTTC. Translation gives CASSQVFPTPYEQYF.

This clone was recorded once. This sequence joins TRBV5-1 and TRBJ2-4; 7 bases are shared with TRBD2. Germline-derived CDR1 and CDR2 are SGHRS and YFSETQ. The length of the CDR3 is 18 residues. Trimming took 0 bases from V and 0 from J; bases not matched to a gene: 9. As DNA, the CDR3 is TGCGCCAGCAGCTTGGGGCCTAGCGGAGGGCTAGCCAAAAACATTCAGTACTTC. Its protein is CASSLGPSGGLAKNIQYF.

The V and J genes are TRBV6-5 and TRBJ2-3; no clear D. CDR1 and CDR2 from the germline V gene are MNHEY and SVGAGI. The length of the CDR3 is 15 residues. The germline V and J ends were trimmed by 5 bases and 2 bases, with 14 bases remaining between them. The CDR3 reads CASSPITAVTDTQYF. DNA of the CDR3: TGTGCCAGCAGTCCCATAACAGCCGTCACAGATACGCAGTATTTT.

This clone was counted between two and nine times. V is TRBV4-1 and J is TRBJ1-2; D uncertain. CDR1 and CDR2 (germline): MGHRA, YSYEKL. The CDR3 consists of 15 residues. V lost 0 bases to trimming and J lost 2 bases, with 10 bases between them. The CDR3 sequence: CASSQDIALNYGYTF. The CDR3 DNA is TGCGCCAGCAGCCAAGATATTGCACTCAACTATGGCTACACCTTC.

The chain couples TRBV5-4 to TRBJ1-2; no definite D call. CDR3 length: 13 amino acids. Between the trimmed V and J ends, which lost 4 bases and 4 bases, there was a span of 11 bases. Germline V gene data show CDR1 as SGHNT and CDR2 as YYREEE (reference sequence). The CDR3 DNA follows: TGTGCCAGCAGCACGGGATCTGTCTATGGCTACACCTTC. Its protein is CASSTGSVYGYTF.

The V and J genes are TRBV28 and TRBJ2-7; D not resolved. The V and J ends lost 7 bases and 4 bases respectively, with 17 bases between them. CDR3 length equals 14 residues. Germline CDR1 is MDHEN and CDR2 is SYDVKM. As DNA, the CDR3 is TGTGCCAGCACCCCTATCGACACTGGTTACGAGCAGTACTTC. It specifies CASTPIDTGYEQYF.

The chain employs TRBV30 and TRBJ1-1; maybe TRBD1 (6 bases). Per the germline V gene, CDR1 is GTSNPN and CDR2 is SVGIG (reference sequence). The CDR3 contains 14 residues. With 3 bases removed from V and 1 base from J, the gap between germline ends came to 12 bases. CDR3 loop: CAWRPKGGNTEAFF. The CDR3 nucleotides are TGTGCCTGGAGACCAAAAGGGGGGAACACTGAAGCTTTCTTT.

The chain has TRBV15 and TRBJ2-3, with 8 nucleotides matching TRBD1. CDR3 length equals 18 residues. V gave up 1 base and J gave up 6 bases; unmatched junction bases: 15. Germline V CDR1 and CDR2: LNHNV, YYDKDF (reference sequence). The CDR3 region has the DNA TGTGCCACCAGCAGAGGGACGAGACAGGGGACAGTAGGCGATACGCAGTATTTT. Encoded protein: CATSRGTRQGTVGDTQYF.

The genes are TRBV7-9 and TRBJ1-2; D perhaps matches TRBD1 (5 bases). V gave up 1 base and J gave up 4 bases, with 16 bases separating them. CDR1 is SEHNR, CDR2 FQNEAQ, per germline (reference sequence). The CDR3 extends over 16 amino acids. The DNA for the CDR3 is TGTGCCAGCAGCTTAGATCTCGACCGGGACTCCTATGGCTACACCTTC. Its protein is CASSLDLDRDSYGYTF.

The CDR3 region is CASSQGGRDIDTQYF. CDR3 nucleotides: TGTGCCAGCAGCCAAGGAGGCAGGGATATAGATACGCAGTATTTT. V and J are TRBV4-2 and TRBJ2-3; TRBD1 might be the D (5 bases). Germline CDR1 reads LGHNA; CDR2 reads YNFKEQ. Trimming took off 1 base at V and 5 bases at J, with 13 bases between the two ends. CDR3 length: 15 amino acids.

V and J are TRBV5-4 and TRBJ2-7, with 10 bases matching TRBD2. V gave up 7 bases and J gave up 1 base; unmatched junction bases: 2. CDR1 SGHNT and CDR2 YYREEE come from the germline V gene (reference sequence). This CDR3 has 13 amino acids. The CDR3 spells CASSSGGSYEQYF. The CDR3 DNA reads TGTGCCAGCTCTAGCGGGGGTTCCTACGAGCAGTACTTC.

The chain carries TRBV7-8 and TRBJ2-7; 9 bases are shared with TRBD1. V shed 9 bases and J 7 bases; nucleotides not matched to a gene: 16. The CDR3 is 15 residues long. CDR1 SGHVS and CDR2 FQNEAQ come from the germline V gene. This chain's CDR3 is CASQHTGDRAREQYF. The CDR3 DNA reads TGTGCCAGTCAACACACTGGGGACAGGGCTAGAGAGCAGTACTTC. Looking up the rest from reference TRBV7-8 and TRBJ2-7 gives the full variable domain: GAGVSQSPRYKVAKRGQDVALRCDPISGHVSLFWYQQALGQGPEFLTYFQNEAQLDKSGLPSDRFFAERPEGSVSTLKIQRTQQEDSAVYLCASQHTGDRAREQYFGPGTRLTVT.

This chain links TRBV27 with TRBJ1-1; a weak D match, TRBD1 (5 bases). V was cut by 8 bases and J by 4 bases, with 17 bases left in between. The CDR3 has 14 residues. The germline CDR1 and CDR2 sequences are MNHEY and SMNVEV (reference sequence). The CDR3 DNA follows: TGTGCCAGCCTGAGGGACTATGCGAGCACTGAAGCTTTCTTT. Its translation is CASLRDYASTEAFF.

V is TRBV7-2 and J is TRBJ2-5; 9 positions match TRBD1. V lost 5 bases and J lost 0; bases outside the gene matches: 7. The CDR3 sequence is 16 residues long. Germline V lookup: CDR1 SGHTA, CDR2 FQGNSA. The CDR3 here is CASSLRTGAYQETQYF. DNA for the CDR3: TGTGCCAGCAGCCTCCGGACAGGGGCGTACCAAGAGACCCAGTACTTC.

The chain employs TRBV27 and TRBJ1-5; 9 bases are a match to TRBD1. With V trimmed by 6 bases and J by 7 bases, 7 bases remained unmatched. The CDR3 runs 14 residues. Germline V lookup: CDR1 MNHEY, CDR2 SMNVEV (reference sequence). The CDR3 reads CASSYRGRDQPQHF. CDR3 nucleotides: TGTGCCAGCAGCTACAGGGGGCGCGACCAGCCCCAGCATTTT.

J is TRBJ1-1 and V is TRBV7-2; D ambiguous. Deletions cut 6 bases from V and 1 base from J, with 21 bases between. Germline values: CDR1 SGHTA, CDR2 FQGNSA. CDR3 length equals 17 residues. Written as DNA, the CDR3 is TGTGCCAGCAGAGAGAGGCCTTCGGGGAGCGGGAACACTGAAGCTTTCTTT. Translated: CASRERPSGSGNTEAFF.

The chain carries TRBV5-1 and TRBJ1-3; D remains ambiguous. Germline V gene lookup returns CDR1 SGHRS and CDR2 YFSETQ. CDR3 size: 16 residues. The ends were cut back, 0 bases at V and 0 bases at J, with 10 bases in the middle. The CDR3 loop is CASSLALGSSGNTIYF. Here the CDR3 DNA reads TGCGCCAGCAGCTTGGCCTTAGGGAGCTCTGGAAACACCATATATTTT.

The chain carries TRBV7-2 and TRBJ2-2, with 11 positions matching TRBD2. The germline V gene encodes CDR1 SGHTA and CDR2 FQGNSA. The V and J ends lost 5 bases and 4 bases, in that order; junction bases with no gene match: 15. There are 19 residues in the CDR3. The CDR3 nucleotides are TGTGCCAGCAGCCAAAGGGTGGCTAGCGGGGGGCGGGGCACCGGGGAGCTGTTTTTT. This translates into CASSQRVASGGRGTGELFF.

The CDR3 DNA sequence: TGTGCCAGCTCACCGGGCGTTGAGCAGTTCTTC. Its protein is CASSPGVEQFF. The chain combines TRBV18 with TRBJ2-1; D ambiguous. The CDR3 contains 11 residues. Trimming removed 3 bases from V and 9 bases from J, with 6 bases in between. The germline CDR1 and CDR2 sequences are KGHSH and LQKENI. The entire variable domain, with the rest obtained from reference TRBV18 and TRBJ2-1, is as follows: NAGVMQNPRHLVRRRGQEARLRCSPMKGHSHVYWYRQLPEEGLKFMVYLQKENIIDESGMPKERFSAEFPKEGPSILRIQQVVRGDSAAYFCASSPGVEQFFGPGTRLTVL.

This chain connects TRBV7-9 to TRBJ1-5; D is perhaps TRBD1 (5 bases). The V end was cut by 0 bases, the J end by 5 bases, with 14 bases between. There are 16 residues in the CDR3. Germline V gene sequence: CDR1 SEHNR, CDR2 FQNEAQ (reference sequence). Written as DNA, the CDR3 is TGTGCCAGCAGCTTAGCCCTTGGTGGGGCCCATCAGCCCCAGCATTTT. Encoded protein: CASSLALGGAHQPQHF.

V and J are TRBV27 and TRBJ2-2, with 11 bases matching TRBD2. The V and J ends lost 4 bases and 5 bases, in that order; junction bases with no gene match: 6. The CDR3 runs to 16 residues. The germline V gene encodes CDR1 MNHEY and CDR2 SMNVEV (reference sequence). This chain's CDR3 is CASSSPGTSGTGELFF. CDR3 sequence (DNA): TGTGCCAGCAGTTCCCCCGGGACTAGCGGAACCGGGGAGCTGTTTTTT.

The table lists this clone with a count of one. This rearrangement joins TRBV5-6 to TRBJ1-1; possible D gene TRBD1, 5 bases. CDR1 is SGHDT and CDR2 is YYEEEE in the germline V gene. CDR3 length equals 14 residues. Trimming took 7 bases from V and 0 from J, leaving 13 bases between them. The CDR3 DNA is TGTGCCAGCCAATGGGGGGAGGTGAACACTGAAGCTTTCTTT. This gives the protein CASQWGEVNTEAFF.

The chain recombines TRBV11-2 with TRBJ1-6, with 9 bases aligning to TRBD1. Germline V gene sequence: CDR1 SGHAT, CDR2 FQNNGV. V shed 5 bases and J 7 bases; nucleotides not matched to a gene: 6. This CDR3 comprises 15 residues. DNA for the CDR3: TGTGCCAGCAGCGGCCGGGACAGGGTGAATTCACCCCTCCACTTT. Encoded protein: CASSGRDRVNSPLHF.

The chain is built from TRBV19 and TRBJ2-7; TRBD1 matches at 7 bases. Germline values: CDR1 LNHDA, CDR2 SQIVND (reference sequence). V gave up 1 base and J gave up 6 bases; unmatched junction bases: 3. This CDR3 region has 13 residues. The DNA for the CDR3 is TGTGCCAGTAGTATAGTTGCAGGGGGCGAGCAGTACTTC. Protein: CASSIVAGGEQYF.

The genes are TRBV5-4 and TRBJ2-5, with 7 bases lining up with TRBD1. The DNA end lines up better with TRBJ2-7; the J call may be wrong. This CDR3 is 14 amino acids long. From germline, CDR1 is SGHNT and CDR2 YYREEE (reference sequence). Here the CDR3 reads CASTRPDRSHEQYF. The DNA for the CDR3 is TGTGCCAGCACCCGACCGGACAGGTCCCACGAGCAGTACTTC.